This T cell receptor (beta chain) was observed in a study of molecular identifiers for immune sequencing clone quantification. This clonotype was found many times. Its antigen is currently unknown. General study findings and limits: In naive cells, under 1% of molecules belonged to clones above 20 RNA copies, against over 98% in effector cells.

Listed TCR primers and previously described methods were used for bulk TCR libraries. TCRdb recomputed calls from the PCR reads with MiXCR, one row per CDR3 protein. This table holds around 320,000 distinct CDR3 sequences, roughly a quarter found once. The CDR3 spans 14 residues. V trimming: 4 bases; J trimming: 3 bases; junction bases outside the gene matches: 8. Germline V gives CDR1 GTSNPN, CDR2 SVGIG (reference sequence). Sequenced material: naive CD8+ T cells from blood, with Jurkat cell RNA spiked in. Regarding subset: FACS-sorted CD8+CD4-CCR7+CD45RA+ naive T cells. The chain uses TRBV30 and TRBJ2-7, with 8 nucleotides matching TRBD1. The TCR sequence derives from a human donor in good health. Some libraries in this study had Jurkat cell RNA spiked in. Here the CDR3 DNA reads TGTGCCTGGACCGAGGACAGGGAGATCTACGAGCAGTACTTC. Residues: CAWTEDREIYEQYF.